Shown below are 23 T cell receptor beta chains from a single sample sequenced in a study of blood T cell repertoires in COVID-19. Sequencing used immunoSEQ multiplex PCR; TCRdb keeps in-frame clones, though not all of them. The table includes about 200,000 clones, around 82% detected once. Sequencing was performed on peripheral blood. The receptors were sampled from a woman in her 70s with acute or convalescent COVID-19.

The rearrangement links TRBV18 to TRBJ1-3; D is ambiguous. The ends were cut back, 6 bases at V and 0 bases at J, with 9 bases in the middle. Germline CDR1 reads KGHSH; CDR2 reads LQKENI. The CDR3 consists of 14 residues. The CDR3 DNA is TGTGCCAGCTCTGAGGGAATCTCTGGAAACACCATATATTTT. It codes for CASSEGISGNTIYF.

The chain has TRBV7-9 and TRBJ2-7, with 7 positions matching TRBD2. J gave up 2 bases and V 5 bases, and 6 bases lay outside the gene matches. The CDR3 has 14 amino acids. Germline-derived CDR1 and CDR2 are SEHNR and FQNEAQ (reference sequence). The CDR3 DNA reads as TGTGCCAGCAGCGCCAGCGGGACGGCCTACGAGCAGTACTTC. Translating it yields CASSASGTAYEQYF.

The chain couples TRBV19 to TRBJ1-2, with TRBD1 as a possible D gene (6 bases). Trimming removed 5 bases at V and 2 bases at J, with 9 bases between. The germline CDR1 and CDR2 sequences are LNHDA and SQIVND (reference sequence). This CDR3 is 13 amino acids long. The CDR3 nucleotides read TGTGCCAGTAGTCCCACAGGGAACTATGGCTACACCTTC. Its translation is CASSPTGNYGYTF.

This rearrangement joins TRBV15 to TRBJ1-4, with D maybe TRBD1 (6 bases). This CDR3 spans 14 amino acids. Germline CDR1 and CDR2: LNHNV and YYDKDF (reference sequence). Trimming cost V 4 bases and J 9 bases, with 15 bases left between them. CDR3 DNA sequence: TGTGCCACCAGCACCAGGACAGACTTGAAAAAACTGTTTTTT. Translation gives CATSTRTDLKKLFF.

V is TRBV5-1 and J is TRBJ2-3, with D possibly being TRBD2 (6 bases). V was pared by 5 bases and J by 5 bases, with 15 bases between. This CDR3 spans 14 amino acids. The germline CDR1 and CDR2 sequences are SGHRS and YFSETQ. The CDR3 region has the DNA TGCGCCAGCAGTTCCGGGACGGAGGGAGATACGCAGTATTTT. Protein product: CASSSGTEGDTQYF.

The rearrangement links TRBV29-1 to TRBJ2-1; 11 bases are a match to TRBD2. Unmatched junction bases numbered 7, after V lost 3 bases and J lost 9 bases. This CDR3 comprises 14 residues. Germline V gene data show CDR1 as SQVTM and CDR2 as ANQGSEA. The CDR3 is CSVDFASGRIEQFF. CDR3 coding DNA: TGCAGCGTTGATTTCGCTAGCGGGAGGATTGAGCAGTTCTTC.

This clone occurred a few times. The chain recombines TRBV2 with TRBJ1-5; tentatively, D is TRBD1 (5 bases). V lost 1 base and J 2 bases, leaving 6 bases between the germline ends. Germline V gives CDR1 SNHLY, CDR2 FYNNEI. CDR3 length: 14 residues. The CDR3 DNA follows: TGTGCCAGCAGTGAAGAGACAGGCAATCAGCCCCAGCATTTT. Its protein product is CASSEETGNQPQHF.

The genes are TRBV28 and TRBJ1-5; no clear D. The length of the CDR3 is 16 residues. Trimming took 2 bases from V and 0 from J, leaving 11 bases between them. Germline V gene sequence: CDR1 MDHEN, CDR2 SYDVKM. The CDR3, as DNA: TGTGCCAGCAGTTTAAGAGGAACCTATAGCAATCAGCCCCAGCATTTT. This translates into CASSLRGTYSNQPQHF.

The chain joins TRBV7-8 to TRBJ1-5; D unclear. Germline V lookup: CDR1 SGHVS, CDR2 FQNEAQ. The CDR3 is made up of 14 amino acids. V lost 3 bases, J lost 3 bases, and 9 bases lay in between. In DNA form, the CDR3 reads TGTGCCAGCAGCTTGGGCCAGCCCAATCAGCCCCAGCATTTT. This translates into CASSLGQPNQPQHF.

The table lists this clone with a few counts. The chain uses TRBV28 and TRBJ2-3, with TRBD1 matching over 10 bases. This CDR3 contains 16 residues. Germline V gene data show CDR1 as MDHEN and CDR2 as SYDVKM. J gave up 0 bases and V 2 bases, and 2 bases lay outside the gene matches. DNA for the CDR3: TGTGCCAGCAGTTTAGGACAGGGGGTCAGCACAGATACGCAGTATTTT. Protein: CASSLGQGVSTDTQYF.

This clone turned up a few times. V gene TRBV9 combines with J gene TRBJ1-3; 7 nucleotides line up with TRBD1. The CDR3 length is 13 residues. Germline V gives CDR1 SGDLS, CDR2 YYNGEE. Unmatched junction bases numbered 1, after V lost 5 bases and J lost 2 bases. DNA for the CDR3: TGTGCCAGCAGGGGGACAGCTGGAAACACCATATATTTT. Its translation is CASRGTAGNTIYF. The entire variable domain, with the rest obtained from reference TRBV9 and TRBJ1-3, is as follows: DSGVTQTPKHLITATGQRVTLRCSPRSGDLSVYWYQQSLDQGLQFLIQYYNGEERAKGNILERFSAQQFPDLHSELNLSSLELGDSALYFCASRGTAGNTIYFGEGSWLTVV.

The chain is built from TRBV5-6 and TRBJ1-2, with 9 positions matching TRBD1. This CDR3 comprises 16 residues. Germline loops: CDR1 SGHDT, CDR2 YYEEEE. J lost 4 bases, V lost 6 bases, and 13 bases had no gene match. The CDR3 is CASTEGTGGIVYGYTF. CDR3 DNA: TGTGCCAGCACCGAGGGAACAGGGGGCATTGTCTATGGCTACACCTTC.

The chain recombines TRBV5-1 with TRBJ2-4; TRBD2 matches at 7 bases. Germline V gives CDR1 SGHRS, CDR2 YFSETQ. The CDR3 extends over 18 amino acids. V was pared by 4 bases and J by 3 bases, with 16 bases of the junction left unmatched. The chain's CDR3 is CASSREAPWVRVKNIQYF. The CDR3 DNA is TGCGCCAGCAGCCGGGAGGCTCCCTGGGTTCGGGTCAAAAACATTCAGTACTTC.

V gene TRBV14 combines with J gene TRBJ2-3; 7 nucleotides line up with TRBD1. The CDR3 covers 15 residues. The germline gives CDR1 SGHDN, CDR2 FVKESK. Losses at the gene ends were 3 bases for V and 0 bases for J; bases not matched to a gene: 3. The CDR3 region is CASSHDRASTDTQYF. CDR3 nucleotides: TGTGCCAGCAGCCACGACAGGGCTAGCACAGATACGCAGTATTTT.

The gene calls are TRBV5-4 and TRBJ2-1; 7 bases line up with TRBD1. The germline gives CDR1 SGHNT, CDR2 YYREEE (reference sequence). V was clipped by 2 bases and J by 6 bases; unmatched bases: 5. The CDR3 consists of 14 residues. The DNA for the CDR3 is TGTGCCAGCAGCTTAGACAGGGTAGGCAATGAGCAGTTCTTC. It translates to CASSLDRVGNEQFF.

As DNA, the CDR3 is TGTGCCAGCAGTGGGGAGGGCACAGATACGCAGTATTTT. This sequence encodes CASSGEGTDTQYF. This chain joins TRBV2 and TRBJ2-3; D is possibly TRBD2 (6 bases). This CDR3 is 13 amino acids long. Germline-derived CDR1 and CDR2 are SNHLY and FYNNEI. Trimming shortened V by 4 bases and J by 1 base, and 6 bases separated the two germline ends.

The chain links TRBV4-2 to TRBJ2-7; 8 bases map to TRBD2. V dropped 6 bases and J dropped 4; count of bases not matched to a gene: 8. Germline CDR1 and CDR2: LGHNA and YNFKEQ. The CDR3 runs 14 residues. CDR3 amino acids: CASSPASGPYEQYF. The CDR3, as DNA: TGTGCCAGCAGTCCGGCTAGCGGGCCTTACGAGCAGTACTTC.

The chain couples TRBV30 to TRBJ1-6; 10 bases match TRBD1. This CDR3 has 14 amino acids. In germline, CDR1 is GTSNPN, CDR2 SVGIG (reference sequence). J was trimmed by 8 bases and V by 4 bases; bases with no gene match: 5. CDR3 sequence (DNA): TGTGCCTGGAATGAGGACAGGGGGGATTCACCCCTCCACTTT. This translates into CAWNEDRGDSPLHF.

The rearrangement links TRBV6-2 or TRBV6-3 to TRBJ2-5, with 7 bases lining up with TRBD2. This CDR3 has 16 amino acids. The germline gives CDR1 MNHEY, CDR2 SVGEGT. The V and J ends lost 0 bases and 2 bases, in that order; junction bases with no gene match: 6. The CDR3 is CASSYSGRGTQETQYF. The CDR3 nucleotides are TGTGCCAGCAGTTACTCGGGGCGGGGGACGCAAGAGACCCAGTACTTC.

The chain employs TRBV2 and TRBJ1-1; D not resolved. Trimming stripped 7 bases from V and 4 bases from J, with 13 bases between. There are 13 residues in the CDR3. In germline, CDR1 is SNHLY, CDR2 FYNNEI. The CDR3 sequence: CASTSDRGTEAFF. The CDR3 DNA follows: TGTGCCAGCACCTCCGACCGAGGCACTGAAGCTTTCTTT.

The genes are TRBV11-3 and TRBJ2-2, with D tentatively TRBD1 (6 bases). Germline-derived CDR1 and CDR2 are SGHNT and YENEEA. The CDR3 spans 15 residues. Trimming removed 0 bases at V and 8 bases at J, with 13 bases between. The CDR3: CASSLETGRSGELFF. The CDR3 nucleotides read TGTGCCAGCAGCTTAGAAACAGGGCGGTCTGGGGAGCTGTTTTTT.

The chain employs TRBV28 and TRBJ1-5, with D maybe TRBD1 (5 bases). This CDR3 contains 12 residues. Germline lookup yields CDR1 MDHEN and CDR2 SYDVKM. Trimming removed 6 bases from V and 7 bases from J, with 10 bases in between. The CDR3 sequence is CASRGGSQPQHF. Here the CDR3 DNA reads TGTGCCAGCAGGGGGGGGTCCCAGCCCCAGCATTTT.

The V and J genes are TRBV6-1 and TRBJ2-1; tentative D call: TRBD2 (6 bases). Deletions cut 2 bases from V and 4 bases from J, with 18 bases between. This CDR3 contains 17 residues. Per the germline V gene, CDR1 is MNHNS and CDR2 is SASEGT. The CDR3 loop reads CASSELTRLEGYNEQFF. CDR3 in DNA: TGTGCCAGCAGTGAACTAACAAGACTAGAGGGGTACAATGAGCAGTTCTTC.